The clone carrying this T cell receptor beta chain has a handful of counts. These data are taken from a study of regulatory T cells in long-lasting Graves disease. Time point denoted: newly diagnosed GD, antithyroid drugs for less than 3 months. Following extraction of RNA from PBMCs, that RNA was used to make the TCR library. Both iRepertoire HTBI primers and Arm-PCR of CDR3 regions were used to build the TCR beta libraries. Via MiXCR, TCRdb re-called the multiplex PCR reads, giving one row per CDR3 protein. The sample includes 400,000 to 450,000 distinct CDR3 sequences, about 16% of them seen just once. Germline V gene lookup returns CDR1 MNHEY and CDR2 SMNVEV (reference sequence). CDR3 length equals 13 residues. V shed 8 bases and J shed 2 bases, with 10 bases lying between them. The same sample was also studied in work on T cells in Graves' hyperthyroidism and ophthalmopathy.

The sequencing here drew on peripheral blood mononuclear cells (PBMCs), taken at new diagnosis, from a patient treated with antithyroid drugs. The V gene is TRBV27, the J gene TRBJ2-1; D remains unclear. This clonotype originated in a woman aged 25 to 39 with Graves disease. The CDR3 protein is CASSFQTYNEQFF. The CDR3 bases are TGTGCCAGCTCGTTTCAGACCTACAATGAGCAGTTCTTC.